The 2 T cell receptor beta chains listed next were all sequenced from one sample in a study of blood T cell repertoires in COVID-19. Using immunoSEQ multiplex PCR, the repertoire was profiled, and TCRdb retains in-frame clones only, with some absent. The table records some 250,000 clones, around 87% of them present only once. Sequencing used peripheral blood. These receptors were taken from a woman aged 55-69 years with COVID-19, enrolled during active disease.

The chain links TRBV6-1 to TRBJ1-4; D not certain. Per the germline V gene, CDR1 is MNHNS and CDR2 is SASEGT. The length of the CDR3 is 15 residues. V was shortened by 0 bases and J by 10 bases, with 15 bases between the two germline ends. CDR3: CASSEAGRLFAKLFF. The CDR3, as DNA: TGTGCCAGCAGTGAAGCTGGGAGACTTTTCGCAAAACTGTTTTTT.

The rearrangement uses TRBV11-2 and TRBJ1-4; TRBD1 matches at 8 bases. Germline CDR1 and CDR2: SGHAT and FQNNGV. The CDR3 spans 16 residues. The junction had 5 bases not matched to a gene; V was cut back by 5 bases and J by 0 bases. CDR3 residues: CASSLRGLATNEKLFF. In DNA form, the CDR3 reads TGTGCCAGCAGCCTCAGGGGGCTTGCAACTAATGAAAAACTGTTTTTT.